This T cell receptor beta chain was recorded in a study of CD4 and CD8 cells across lung adenocarcinoma regions listed by TCRdb under 2018. With respect to the entire study: The study compared tumor centers with tumor margins to examine intratumor heterogeneity of the T cell receptor repertoire.

As concerns this clonotype: The clone's antigen remains unknown. One end of the junction is discordant with germline, which a read error may explain.

Reading from cysteine to phenylalanine, the CDR3 counts 15 amino acids. Here the CDR3 DNA is all that survives: 45 bases in frame from base 1. The germline V gene supplies CDR1 MNHNS and CDR2 SASEGT. Receptors were amplified or captured by PCR. TCRdb records HiSeq X Ten as the sequencer. TCRdb reanalyzed the raw reads on its own, using fastp at Q25 for trimming and MiXCR for clone calling, and kept in-frame beta chains. Every entry covers one CDR3 protein and lists the most common genes and DNA from its rows. Recorded for this sample are around 25,000 distinct CDR3 sequences; around 50% of them occurred a single time. Almost 50% of the sample lies in the top ten. Patients with localized lung adenocarcinoma, a subtype of non-small cell lung cancer, were used as donors. Samples were obtained from the centers of localized lung adenocarcinomas. For TCR repertoire analysis, CD8+ T cells from tumor tissue were profiled separately from CD4+ T cells.

Input material: CD8+ T cells from the center of a lung tumor. The sample's cell subset or site, from its label and the paper: tumor center region. The sequence links TRBV6-1 to TRBJ1-5; 9 junctional bases match TRBD1. This TCR was recovered from a male donor with lung adenocarcinoma. The CD4 and CD8 labels of this study may be unreliable. The CDR3 corresponds to CASSRSGTGNQPLHF. The bases read TGTGCCAGCAGTCGTTCCGGGACAGGGAACCAGCCCCTGCACTTT.